This T cell receptor beta chain was documented in a study of T-cell reconstitution after alpha-beta-depleted transplantation in children. Regarding the study as a whole: Once a year had passed after transplant, T-cell counts and diversity came mostly from newly produced T cells. The origin of high day-60 TCRbeta diversity in some patients lay in surviving recipient T cells and thymic progenitors.

Trimming took 1 base from V and 3 from J; bases not matched to a gene: 10. Germline V gives CDR1 SGHRS, CDR2 YFSETQ. This CDR3 has 19 amino acids. The TCRbeta library incorporated unique molecular identifiers. TCRdb itself ran the PCR reads through MiXCR, one entry per CDR3 protein. This table holds roughly 300,000 distinct CDR3 sequences, roughly 10% found once. A note on this clonotype: Its target is not known.

The source material was peripheral blood, sampled 180 days after TCRalphabeta/CD19-depleted stem cell transplant. The sequence was obtained from a male patient aged 2 to 10 who had a stem cell transplant for chronic granulomatous disease, so the T cells may come from the graft donor. The chain carries TRBV5-1 and TRBJ2-2, with 12 bases identical to TRBD2. The CDR3 reads CASSLSPSGGATYTGELFF. CDR3 nucleotides: TGCGCCAGCAGCTTGAGCCCTAGCGGGGGGGCCACGTACACCGGGGAGCTGTTTTTT.